This passage covers 9 T cell receptor beta chains from one sample sequenced in a study of cytomegalovirus exposure and HLA in healthy donors. PCR was performed using 60 Vbeta and 13 Jbeta primers. Profiled with immunoSEQ multiplex PCR; TCRdb holds only in-frame clones, not every one. The table lists roughly 120,000 clones, more than 60% of them singletons. Specimen: PBMCs. The receptors originated from a woman aged 35 to 49 in good health and CMV-seropositive.

This clone was recorded a few times. This chain joins TRBV9 and TRBJ2-7; a weak D match, TRBD2 (6 bases). V was trimmed by 4 bases and J by 1 base, leaving 18 bases between them. This CDR3 spans 16 amino acids. Germline lookup yields CDR1 SGDLS and CDR2 YYNGEE. Here the CDR3 DNA reads TGTGCCAGCAGCCCAACTTTAGCGGAATTATCCTACGAGCAGTACTTC. It codes for CASSPTLAELSYEQYF.

V and J are TRBV6-6 and TRBJ2-3; tentative D call: TRBD2 (7 bases). Germline V gene sequence: CDR1 MNHNY, CDR2 SVGAGI (reference sequence). Trimming shortened V by 6 bases and J by 1 base, and 11 bases separated the two germline ends. This CDR3 is built from 14 residues. The CDR3 sequence is CASRGGGRTDTQYF. CDR3 DNA sequence: TGTGCCAGCAGGGGAGGGGGTCGCACAGATACGCAGTATTTT.

The V and J genes are TRBV10-3 and TRBJ1-1, with D possibly TRBD1 on 6 matching bases. Germline V lookup: CDR1 ENHRY, CDR2 SYGVKD. Trimming took off 6 bases at V and 1 base at J, with 9 bases between the two ends. The CDR3 consists of 13 residues. This CDR3 is CAISWTANTEAFF. As DNA, the CDR3 is TGTGCCATCAGCTGGACAGCGAACACTGAAGCTTTCTTT.

This clone was recorded only once. The chain links TRBV19 to TRBJ2-7; TRBD2 matches 11 bases. The germline gives CDR1 LNHDA, CDR2 SQIVND (reference sequence). This CDR3 has 14 residues. Trimming cost V 4 bases and J 9 bases; bases outside gene matches: 8. CDR3 region: CASSSFSGRAGQYF. The CDR3 DNA follows: TGTGCCAGTAGTAGTTTTAGCGGGAGGGCCGGGCAGTACTTC.

DNA for the CDR3: TGTGCCAGCAGTGAGAGGGTGGTCACTGAAGCTTTCTTT. Translating it yields CASSERVVTEAFF. The chain employs TRBV28 and TRBJ1-1; D is undetermined. CDR1 MDHEN and CDR2 SYDVKM come from the germline V gene. V lost 5 bases to trimming and J lost 4 bases, with 11 bases between them. CDR3 length equals 13 residues.

V is TRBV7-9 and J is TRBJ2-1, with a possible D match to TRBD2 (6 bases). V was pared by 1 base and J by 5 bases, with 15 bases between. The CDR3 has 16 amino acids. CDR1 SEHNR and CDR2 FQNEAQ come from the germline V gene (reference sequence). The CDR3 loop reads CASSLVGGIRHNEQFF. The CDR3 nucleotides are TGTGCCAGCAGCTTAGTGGGCGGGATCAGACACAATGAGCAGTTCTTC.

The CDR3 DNA reads as TGCGCCAGCAGCGGCGGGACGCAAGAGACCCAGTACTTC. This codes for CASSGGTQETQYF. This chain connects TRBV5-1 to TRBJ2-5; TRBD2 is a possible D gene (6 bases). CDR3 length: 13 amino acids. V dropped 4 bases and J dropped 2 bases, with 9 bases sitting between them. Germline V gene data show CDR1 as SGHRS and CDR2 as YFSETQ.

V is TRBV27 and J is TRBJ2-1; tentative D call: TRBD2 (5 bases). This CDR3 has 15 amino acids. Per the germline V gene, CDR1 is MNHEY and CDR2 is SMNVEV (reference sequence). With 8 bases removed from V and 6 bases from J, the gap between germline ends came to 20 bases. CDR3 bases: TGTGCCAGCGGAACAAGTCCTAGCACCTCCAATGAGCAGTTCTTC. It yields the protein CASGTSPSTSNEQFF.

This sequence joins TRBV6-6 and TRBJ2-3; D is perhaps TRBD1 (6 bases). Germline V lookup: CDR1 MNHNY, CDR2 SVGAGI (reference sequence). The CDR3 is made up of 13 amino acids. The V end lost 8 bases, the J end lost 3 bases, and 12 bases lay between the germline ends. CDR3 DNA: TGTGCCAGCGTGGGGGCCGGTACAGATACGCAGTATTTT. This translates into CASVGAGTDTQYF.